This T cell receptor beta chain comes out of a study of T cell repertoires in aging, cancer and after chemotherapy. Looking at the study overall: The full dataset contained several million TCR reads.

Rearranged V-D-J TRB sequences were amplified with a mixed TRB-A/B primer pool. TCRdb ran MiXCR on the multiplex PCR reads and lists one entry per CDR3 protein. The sample lists approximately 600 distinct CDR3 sequences, 25% to 35% occurring once. By share, this clonotype ranks as large (0.1 to 1%). Its antigen is undetermined. General study points: In healthy donors, age-related TCR diversity loss mainly reflected lost richness. Immunological memory after chemotherapy cannot be judged from the repertoire data. Median generation probability rose over the chemotherapy interval in each cancer cohort, suggesting rebound thymic output.

Amplification of TCR beta used genomic DNA extracted from peripheral blood. Trimming removed 2 bases from V and 5 bases from J, with 7 bases in between. Germline-derived CDR1 and CDR2 are GTSNPN and SVGIG (reference sequence). The CDR3 sequence is 11 residues long. Sequenced input: blood. The TCR comes from a human donor in good health. V gene TRBV30 combines with J gene TRBJ2-7; no firm D call. CDR3 amino acids: CAWSYGDEQYF. CDR3 bases: TGTGCCTGGAGTTATGGTGACGAGCAGTACTTC.